The 32 T cell receptor beta chains in this list originate from one sample, sequenced in a study of cytomegalovirus exposure and HLA in healthy donors. Researchers ran the PCR with 60 Vbeta and 13 Jbeta primers. Clones were read by immunoSEQ multiplex PCR, and TCRdb kept only the in-frame ones, dropping some. Here the sample table reports around 71,000 clones. Sequencing input: PBMCs. These TCRs come from a woman aged 25-40 years in good health and CMV-seronegative.

V usage is TRBV9 and J usage is TRBJ1-6; no clear D gene. The ends were cut back, 3 bases at V and 0 bases at J, with 7 bases in the middle. Germline V gives CDR1 SGDLS, CDR2 YYNGEE. This CDR3 has 15 residues. CDR3 DNA sequence: TGTGCCAGCAGCGAACAGAGCTCCTATAATTCACCCCTCCACTTT. Translating it yields CASSEQSSYNSPLHF.

The chain combines TRBV29-1 with TRBJ1-4, with a possible D match to TRBD1 (5 bases). The CDR3 spans 14 residues. Germline V CDR1 and CDR2: SQVTM, ANQGSEA. V lost 4 bases and J lost 7, with 16 bases in between. The CDR3: CSVARAGQSEKLFF. The CDR3 coding sequence is TGCAGCGTTGCTCGGGCAGGGCAGAGTGAAAAACTGTTTTTT.

As to this clone: Other nucleotide sequences in the sample specify the same CDR3. The chain employs TRBV30 and TRBJ1-2; D unresolved. The CDR3 consists of 12 residues. The V and J ends lost 1 base and 2 bases respectively, with 5 bases between them. Germline V gene lookup returns CDR1 GTSNPN and CDR2 SVGIG (reference sequence). The CDR3 DNA reads as TGTGCCTGGAGTGGAGGCAACTATGGCTACACCTTC. Protein product: CAWSGGNYGYTF.

The chain employs TRBV19 and TRBJ2-1; a weak D match, TRBD1 (6 bases). Trimming cost V 5 bases and J 11 bases, with 19 bases left between them. The CDR3 extends over 14 amino acids. CDR1 LNHDA and CDR2 SQIVND come from the germline V gene (reference sequence). The CDR3 DNA reads TGTGCCAGTAGTGGGGGCAGGGACCAAACTAAGCAGTTCTTC. Translating gives CASSGGRDQTKQFF.

The V call is TRBV27, the J call TRBJ1-5; no clear D. Germline lookup yields CDR1 MNHEY and CDR2 SMNVEV (reference sequence). The V and J ends lost 6 bases and 5 bases respectively, with 17 bases between them. The CDR3 sequence is 15 residues long. The CDR3 DNA reads TGTGCCAGCAGCACCACCCGGGAGCCCCATCAGCCCCAGCATTTT. Translation gives CASSTTREPHQPQHF.

The CDR3 DNA sequence: TGTGCCAGCAGCCCTGTAACCGGGGAAGTCTATGGCTACACCTTC. It yields the protein CASSPVTGEVYGYTF. The chain couples TRBV14 to TRBJ1-2; D is unclear. Germline lookup yields CDR1 SGHDN and CDR2 FVKESK. The germline V and J ends were trimmed by 4 bases and 4 bases, with 16 bases remaining between them. This CDR3 has 15 amino acids.

The V and J genes are TRBV11-3 and TRBJ2-1; a possible D gene is TRBD2 (6 bases). This CDR3 is 13 amino acids long. V gave up 5 bases and J gave up 4 bases, with 9 bases separating them. The germline CDR1 and CDR2 sequences are SGHNT and YENEEA. This CDR3 is CASSTGLYNEQFF. CDR3 DNA sequence: TGTGCCAGCAGCACGGGACTGTACAATGAGCAGTTCTTC.

The chain couples TRBV6-1 to TRBJ1-6; D possibly corresponds to TRBD1 (6 bases). Germline-derived CDR1 and CDR2 are MNHNS and SASEGT. CDR3 length: 12 residues. V lost 7 bases and J 8 bases, leaving 9 bases between the germline ends. In DNA form, the CDR3 reads TGTGCCAGCACGACAGGAGATTCACCCCTCCACTTT. Translated: CASTTGDSPLHF.

The gene calls are TRBV30 and TRBJ2-7; the match to TRBD1 covers 7 bases. This CDR3 contains 13 residues. Trimming cost V 2 bases and J 6 bases; bases outside gene matches: 7. Germline lookup yields CDR1 GTSNPN and CDR2 SVGIG (reference sequence). CDR3 bases: TGTGCCTGGAGTCCCGCGACAGGGCTCGAGCAGTACTTC. It encodes CAWSPATGLEQYF.

The chain combines TRBV30 with TRBJ1-1; D is possibly TRBD1 (6 bases). In germline, CDR1 is GTSNPN, CDR2 SVGIG (reference sequence). Between the trimmed V and J ends, which lost 3 bases and 1 base, there was a span of 12 bases. CDR3 size: 14 residues. The CDR3, as DNA: TGTGCCTGGAGGCGGGAGGGGGGGAACACTGAAGCTTTCTTT. Amino acid sequence: CAWRREGGNTEAFF.

The V and J genes are TRBV27 and TRBJ2-7; D is possibly TRBD1 (6 bases). Germline V gives CDR1 MNHEY, CDR2 SMNVEV (reference sequence). The CDR3 extends over 13 amino acids. Trimming removed 2 bases at V and 4 bases at J, with 9 bases between. The CDR3 is CASSLMTGYEQYF. CDR3 bases: TGTGCCAGCAGTTTAATGACAGGTTACGAGCAGTACTTC.

V gene TRBV5-6 combines with J gene TRBJ2-4; D might be TRBD2 (6 bases). There are 15 residues in the CDR3. Germline V lookup: CDR1 SGHDT, CDR2 YYEEEE. Trimming took 3 bases from V and 9 from J, leaving 19 bases between them. The CDR3 DNA is TGTGCCAGCAGCTCGTCCGGGACTCCCTGGGGCATTCAGTACTTC. Translation gives CASSSSGTPWGIQYF.

In the case of this clone: This sample includes further DNA sequences coding for the same CDR3. The chain combines TRBV28 with TRBJ2-1; a weak D match, TRBD2 (6 bases). This CDR3 is built from 16 residues. V lost 7 bases, J lost 0 bases, and 16 bases lay in between. CDR1 is MDHEN, CDR2 SYDVKM, per germline. CDR3 nucleotide sequence: TGTGCCAGCAACCTCCGGGAGTCAAGCTCCTACAATGAGCAGTTCTTC. Translated, it gives CASNLRESSSYNEQFF.

This chain links TRBV18 with TRBJ2-7; a weak D match, TRBD2 (6 bases). Trimming shortened V by 3 bases and J by 1 base, and 19 bases separated the two germline ends. The germline V gene encodes CDR1 KGHSH and CDR2 LQKENI. The CDR3 spans 17 residues. The CDR3 DNA is TGTGCCAGCTCACCCCACGCGGGGCCCGCTTTTTCCTACGAGCAGTACTTC. As protein: CASSPHAGPAFSYEQYF.

V gene TRBV30 combines with J gene TRBJ2-5, with a tentative D call TRBD2 (5 bases). Germline V gives CDR1 GTSNPN, CDR2 SVGIG (reference sequence). The CDR3 is made up of 11 amino acids. In DNA, the CDR3 is TGTGCATCGACTACTAAAGAGACCCAGTACTTC. This encodes CASTTKETQYF.

The V and J genes are TRBV5-1 and TRBJ2-7; 8 nucleotides agree with TRBD2. Germline V gene data show CDR1 as SGHRS and CDR2 as YFSETQ. This CDR3 has 15 residues. The V and J ends lost 9 bases and 5 bases, in that order; junction bases with no gene match: 16. The CDR3 nucleotides are TGCGCCACCAGTACAACCGGGACTAGGAACCACGAGCAGTACTTC. Translating gives CATSTTGTRNHEQYF.

In regard to this clone: At one of its ends the junction is not consistent with the germline gene, which may arise from a read error. The V and J genes are TRBV18 and TRBJ2-7; no reliable D call. Germline CDR1 is KGHSH and CDR2 is LQKENI. The CDR3 is 12 amino acids. Here the CDR3 DNA reads TGTGCCAGCTCATCGGTTGCTTACGAACAGTACTTC. This sequence encodes CASSSVAYEQYF.

The gene calls are TRBV19 and TRBJ2-2, with 9 bases that match TRBD2. The length of the CDR3 is 15 residues. Germline CDR1 and CDR2: LNHDA and SQIVND (reference sequence). V dropped 5 bases and J dropped 3; count of bases not matched to a gene: 4. The CDR3 DNA follows: TGTGCCAGTAGTGGGAGCGGGAGGTACACCGGGGAGCTGTTTTTT. It codes for CASSGSGRYTGELFF.

The chain uses TRBV5-1 and TRBJ2-2, with 7 nucleotides matching TRBD1. This CDR3 contains 17 residues. V dropped 2 bases and J dropped 3; count of bases not matched to a gene: 10. Per the germline V gene, CDR1 is SGHRS and CDR2 is YFSETQ. CDR3 in amino acids: CASSLLGQAGDTGELFF. The DNA of the CDR3 is TGCGCCAGCAGCTTATTAGGACAGGCTGGGGACACCGGGGAGCTGTTTTTT.

The chain recombines TRBV25-1 with TRBJ1-4, with a weak D call TRBD1 (6 bases). The CDR3 sequence is 16 residues long. CDR1 MGHDK and CDR2 SYGVNS come from the germline V gene. Trimming removed 5 bases at V and 5 bases at J, with 18 bases between. The CDR3 spells CASSPEGRGLNEKLFF. For the CDR3, the DNA is TGTGCCAGCAGTCCAGAAGGGCGGGGGCTGAATGAAAAACTGTTTTTT.

J is TRBJ1-3 and V is TRBV6-6; 7 bases line up with TRBD1. The CDR3 is 14 amino acids. Looked up from germline, CDR1 is MNHNY and CDR2 is SVGAGI (reference sequence). J was trimmed by 6 bases and V by 5 bases; bases with no gene match: 7. The CDR3 DNA reads TGTGCCAGCAGTATAACGACAGGGAAAAACACCATATATTTT. Translation: CASSITTGKNTIYF.

As regards this clone: The same CDR3 is also encoded by other DNA sequences in this sample. The CDR3 region has the DNA TGTGCCAGTAGTATAGATGAGGGGGCCTATGGCTACACCTTC. Protein: CASSIDEGAYGYTF. V is TRBV19 and J is TRBJ1-2, with 7 bases matching TRBD1. The CDR3 spans 14 residues. The V gene's germline CDR1 is LNHDA and CDR2 SQIVND (reference sequence). Germline trimming cut 0 bases from V and 4 bases from J; bases unmatched to any gene: 2. Combining the CDR3 with reference TRBV19 and TRBJ1-2 gives the whole variable domain DGGITQSPKYLFRKEGQNVTLSCEQNLNHDAMYWYRQDPGQGLRLIYYSQIVNDFQKGDIAEGYSVSREKKESFPLTVTSAQKNPTAFYLCASSIDEGAYGYTFGSGTRLTVV.

This chain joins TRBV7-2 and TRBJ2-1, with D tentatively TRBD2 (6 bases). Trimming took 5 bases from V and 7 from J, leaving 15 bases between them. The CDR3 loop spans 14 amino acids. CDR1 SGHTA and CDR2 FQGNSA come from the germline V gene. CDR3 sequence reads: CASSPVRDRNEQFF. The CDR3 DNA reads as TGTGCCAGCAGCCCAGTGCGGGATCGGAATGAGCAGTTCTTC.

V gene TRBV29-1 combines with J gene TRBJ2-7; D is uncertain. The germline CDR1 and CDR2 sequences are SQVTM and ANQGSEA. The CDR3 is 10 residues long. The ends were cut back, 6 bases at V and 3 bases at J, with 6 bases in the middle. CDR3 loop: CSVGDYEQYF. In DNA, the CDR3 is TGCAGCGTGGGCGACTACGAGCAGTACTTC.

This sequence joins TRBV27 and TRBJ2-1; D uncertain. Germline V gene lookup returns CDR1 MNHEY and CDR2 SMNVEV (reference sequence). The CDR3 length is 13 residues. Trimming left V 4 bases short and J 2 bases short, with 6 bases between. The CDR3 spells CASSWSPYNEQFF. Here the CDR3 DNA reads TGTGCCAGCAGTTGGAGTCCCTACAATGAGCAGTTCTTC.

The chain has TRBV29-1 and TRBJ2-3; 7 nucleotides agree with TRBD2. V shed 4 bases, J shed 2 bases, and the junction held 3 bases outside the gene matches. The CDR3 is 13 residues long. Germline lookup yields CDR1 SQVTM and CDR2 ANQGSEA. CDR3 region: CSVGRDYTDTQYF. The DNA of the CDR3 is TGCAGCGTTGGCAGGGACTACACAGATACGCAGTATTTT.

The chain joins TRBV2 to TRBJ2-3, with 9 bases that match TRBD2. Germline CDR1 and CDR2: SNHLY and FYNNEI. V shed 10 bases and J 5 bases; nucleotides not matched to a gene: 10. This CDR3 is 14 amino acids long. CDR3 loop: CATRERGVEDTQYF. In DNA form, the CDR3 reads TGTGCCACGAGGGAGCGGGGGGTGGAAGATACGCAGTATTTT.

The V gene is TRBV7-6, the J gene TRBJ1-5; 8 bases map to TRBD1. CDR3 length: 14 amino acids. Trimming at V came to 5 bases and at J to 4 bases, leaving 4 bases not matched to a gene. Germline V lookup: CDR1 SGHVS, CDR2 FNYEAQ. The CDR3 is CASSAGQGNQPQHF. The CDR3 DNA is TGTGCCAGCAGCGCCGGACAGGGAAATCAGCCCCAGCATTTT.

The V gene is TRBV19, the J gene TRBJ1-2, with D maybe TRBD1 (5 bases). The germline gives CDR1 LNHDA, CDR2 SQIVND (reference sequence). The CDR3 is 11 amino acids. The CDR3 spells CAAHQGYGYTF. The CDR3 DNA reads TGTGCTGCTCACCAGGGCTATGGCTACACCTTC.

CDR3: CASSLLSNYEQYF. CDR3 nucleotides: TGTGCCAGCAGCTTACTATCGAACTACGAGCAGTACTTC. V gene TRBV5-5 combines with J gene TRBJ2-7; no definite D call. Deletions cut 2 bases from V and 3 bases from J, with 9 bases between. Germline loops: CDR1 SGHKS, CDR2 YYEKEE (reference sequence). The CDR3 extends over 13 amino acids.

The chain is built from TRBV6-5 and TRBJ1-2; possibly TRBD1 for D (6 bases). CDR3 size: 13 residues. V was cut by 6 bases and J by 2 bases, with 10 bases left in between. Germline CDR1 is MNHEY and CDR2 is SVGAGI. CDR3 in DNA: TGTGCCAGCAGGAAACAGGGAAACTATGGCTACACCTTC. Its translation: CASRKQGNYGYTF.

DNA for the CDR3: TGTGCCAGCAGCTTAGGGACAGGGACGGTAGAGGAGCAGTACTTC. This sequence encodes CASSLGTGTVEEQYF. The rearrangement uses TRBV7-6 and TRBJ2-7; 8 nucleotides match TRBD1. The J segment lost 7 bases and the V segment lost 1 base, leaving 9 bases of the junction unmatched. Germline assignment: CDR1 SGHVS and CDR2 FNYEAQ. CDR3 size: 15 residues.